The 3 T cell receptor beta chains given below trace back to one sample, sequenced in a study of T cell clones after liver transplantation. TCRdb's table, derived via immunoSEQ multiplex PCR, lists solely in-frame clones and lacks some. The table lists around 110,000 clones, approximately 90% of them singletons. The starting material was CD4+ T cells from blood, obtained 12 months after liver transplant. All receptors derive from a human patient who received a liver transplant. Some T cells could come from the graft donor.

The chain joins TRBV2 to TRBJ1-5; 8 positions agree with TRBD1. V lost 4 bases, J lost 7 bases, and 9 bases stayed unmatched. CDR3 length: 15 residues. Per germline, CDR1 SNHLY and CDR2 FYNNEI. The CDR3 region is CASSADRVLSQPQHF. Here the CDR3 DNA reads TGTGCCAGCAGTGCGGACAGGGTATTGTCCCAGCCCCAGCATTTT.

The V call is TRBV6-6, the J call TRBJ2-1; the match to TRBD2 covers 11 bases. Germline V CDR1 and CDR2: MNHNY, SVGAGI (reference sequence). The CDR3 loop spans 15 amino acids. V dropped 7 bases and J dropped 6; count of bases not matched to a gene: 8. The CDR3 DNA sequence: TGTGCCAGCACTTCTCGACTAGCGGGATCCAATGAGCAGTTCTTC. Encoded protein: CASTSRLAGSNEQFF.

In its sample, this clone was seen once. Here the CDR3 DNA reads TGTGCCAGCAGCCAAGAGGCAGTCGGGATGGGGTCCTACGAGCAGTACTTC. It encodes CASSQEAVGMGSYEQYF. The chain recombines TRBV4-2 with TRBJ2-7; D perhaps matches TRBD2 (5 bases). V was clipped by 0 bases and J by 1 base, with 16 bases between them. Germline V gives CDR1 LGHNA, CDR2 YNFKEQ. The CDR3 has 17 residues.